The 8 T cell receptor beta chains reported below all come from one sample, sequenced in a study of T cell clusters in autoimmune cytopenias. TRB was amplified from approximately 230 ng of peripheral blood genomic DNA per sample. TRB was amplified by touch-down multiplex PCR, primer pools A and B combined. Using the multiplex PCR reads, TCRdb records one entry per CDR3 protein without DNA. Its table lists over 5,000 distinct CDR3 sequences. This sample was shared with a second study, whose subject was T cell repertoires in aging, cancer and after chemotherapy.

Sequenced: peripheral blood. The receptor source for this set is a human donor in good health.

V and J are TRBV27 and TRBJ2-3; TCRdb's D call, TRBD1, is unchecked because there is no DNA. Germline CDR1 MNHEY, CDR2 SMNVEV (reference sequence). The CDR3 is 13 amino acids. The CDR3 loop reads CASRTTGGDTQYF.

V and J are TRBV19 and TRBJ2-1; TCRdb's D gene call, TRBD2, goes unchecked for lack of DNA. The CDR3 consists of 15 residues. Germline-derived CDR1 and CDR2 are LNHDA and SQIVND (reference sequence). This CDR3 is CASSIASGGGNEQFF.

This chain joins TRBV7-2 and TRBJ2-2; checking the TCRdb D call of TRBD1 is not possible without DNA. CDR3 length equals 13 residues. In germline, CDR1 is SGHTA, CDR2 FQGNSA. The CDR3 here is CASSFGGTGELFF.

This chain's CDR3 is CASWSRQEPWNYGYTF. The chain uses TRBV19 and TRBJ1-2; the D call of TRBD1 rests on TCRdb alone, since no DNA is present to check it. CDR3 size: 16 residues. Germline V gives CDR1 LNHDA, CDR2 SQIVND (reference sequence).

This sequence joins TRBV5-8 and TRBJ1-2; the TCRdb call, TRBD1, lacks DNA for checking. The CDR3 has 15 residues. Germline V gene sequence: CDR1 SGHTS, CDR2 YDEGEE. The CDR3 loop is CASSDPQGADYGYTF.

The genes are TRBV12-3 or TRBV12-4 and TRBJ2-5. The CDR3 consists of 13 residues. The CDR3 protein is CASRHAVEETQYF.

CDR3 in amino acids: CASSELAGGATDTQYF. The chain couples TRBV6-1 to TRBJ2-3; TCRdb outputs TRBD2, but without DNA this stays unchecked. The CDR3 has 16 residues. From germline, CDR1 is MNHNS and CDR2 SASEGT.

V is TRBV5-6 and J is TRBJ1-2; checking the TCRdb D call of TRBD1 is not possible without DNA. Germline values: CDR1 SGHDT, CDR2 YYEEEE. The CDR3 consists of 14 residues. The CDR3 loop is CASSLVRGNDGYTF.